This entry features one T cell receptor beta chain sequence. Its antigen has not been determined. This specimen belongs to a study of T cells expressing NK-cell markers (TCRdb year 2020). A note on the overall study: In sorted CD3+CD56+NKG2C+, CD3+CD56+NKG2C- and CD3+CD56-NKG2C+ T-cell subsets from 7 or 8 donors, TCR beta-chain repertoires were profiled. Illumina HiSeq 2000/2500, MiSeq or NextSeq was used to sequence libraries as 2 x 150 bp reads. The eight sequenced donors were randomly selected healthy volunteers, three men and five women. Seven of the eight sequenced donors were HCMV-seropositive and one was HCMV-seronegative.

HCMV-specific IgG was detected in serum with a commercial ELISA kit to determine HCMV serostatus. Peripheral blood mononuclear cells were isolated from blood by Ficoll density gradient centrifugation. General study outcomes and caveats: It remained unclear whether the expanded NKG2C-expressing T cell clones were specific for HCMV antigens. Those dominant clonotypes were again the most abundant among CD3+CD56-NKG2C+ cells in a handful of donors, at roughly 25-65%. In five to seven donors, the dominant CD3+CD56+NKG2C+ clonotypes were among the top 10 CD8+ clonotypes and accounted for about 1.0-8% of CD8+ T cells.

The run used an Illumina HiSeq 2000. TCR beta cDNA libraries were prepared using 5'RACE template switching, which introduced a universal primer site and unique molecular identifiers. cDNA synthesis was primed from the TCR beta constant segment and was followed by two successive PCR amplification steps. Per the authors' processing: Reads were demultiplexed and grouped by UMI with MIGEC, and clonotypes were assembled and quantified with MiTCR. To remove erroneous sequences, TCR cDNA sequences were retained only when supported by two or more reads. The tcR package was used for downstream repertoire analysis, and clonotypes were matched across fractions by CDR3 nucleotide sequence plus V segment. VDJmatch was used to annotate antigen specificity against VDJdb, with one amino acid substitution allowed in CDR3. Through TCRdb reprocessing, the reads give one entry per CDR3 protein sequence; DNA is omitted. For this entry, the V and J calls and clone size follow TCRdb and not the study's own pipeline. The sample's clone listing holds approximately 170,000 distinct CDR3 sequences. Roughly a fifth of the sample is taken by the ten largest.

Looking up the germline V gene yields CDR1 LGHNT and CDR2 FRNRAP. From the cysteine through the phenylalanine, the CDR3 covers 12 amino acids. The coding DNA is unavailable. Recombination linked TRBV12-5 to TRBJ2-7. The specimen was blood T cells: a sorted CD56 or NKG2C T cell subset, CD4+ or CD8+ T cells, or bulk PBMC T cells (not recorded which). This sequence originates from a man aged 18 to 69 in good health. The CDR3 sequence is CASGLLNYEQYF.